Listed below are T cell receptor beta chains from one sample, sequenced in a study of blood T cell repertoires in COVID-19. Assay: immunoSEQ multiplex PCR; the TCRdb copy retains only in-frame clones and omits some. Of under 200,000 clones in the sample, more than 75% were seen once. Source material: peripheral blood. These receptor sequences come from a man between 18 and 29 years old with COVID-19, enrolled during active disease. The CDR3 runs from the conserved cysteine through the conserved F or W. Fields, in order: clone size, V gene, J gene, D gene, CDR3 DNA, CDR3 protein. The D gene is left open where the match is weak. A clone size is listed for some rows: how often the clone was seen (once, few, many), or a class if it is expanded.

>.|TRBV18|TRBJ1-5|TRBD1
TGTGCCAGCTCACCACCGTTGGGACAGGGTAGAGGTCAGCCCCAGCATTTT
CASSPPLGQGRGQPQHF
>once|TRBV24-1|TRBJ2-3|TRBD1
TGTGCCACCAGTGATACCGGACAGGTTGGGAACACAGATACGCAGTATTTT
CATSDTGQVGNTDTQYF
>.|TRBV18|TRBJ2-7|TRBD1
TGTGCCAGCTCACAGGAGACGGGACAGTTCTACGAGCAGTACTTC
CASSQETGQFYEQYF
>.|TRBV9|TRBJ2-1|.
TGTGCCAGCAGCGTAGTCAGCGGGTCGTACAATGAGCAGTTCTTC
CASSVVSGSYNEQFF
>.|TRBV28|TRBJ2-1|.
TGTGCCAGCAGTTTTATGCGCGGCTCCTACAATGAGCAGTTCTTC
CASSFMRGSYNEQFF
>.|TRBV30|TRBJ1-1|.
TGTGCCTGGAGCATACAGGGCTTGGCTGAAGCTTTCTTT
CAWSIQGLAEAFF
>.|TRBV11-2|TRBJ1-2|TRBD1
TGTGCCAGCAGCTTCGGGACAGGCGATTTCTATGGCTACACCTTC
CASSFGTGDFYGYTF
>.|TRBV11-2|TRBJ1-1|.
TGTGCCAGCCCCCCGACAGCGAACACTGAAGCTTTCTTT
CASPPTANTEAFF
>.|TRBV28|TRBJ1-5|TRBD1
TGTGCCACCAAATGGGACAGGGGTTATCAGCCCCAGCATTTT
CATKWDRGYQPQHF
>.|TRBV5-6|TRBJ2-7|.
TGTGCCAGCAGCACGGGAAGCTCCTACGAGCAGTACTTC
CASSTGSSYEQYF
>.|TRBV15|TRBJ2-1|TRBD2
TGTGCCACCAGCAGAGATCGGAAACACTGGCGGGAGGGCGTCGACAATGAGCAGTTCTTC
CATSRDRKHWREGVDNEQFF
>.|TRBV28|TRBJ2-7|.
TGTGCCAGCAGCCTGCCACAGGGATCCTACGAGCAGTACTTC
CASSLPQGSYEQYF
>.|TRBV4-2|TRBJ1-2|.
TGTGCCAGCAGCCAAGAATCCCGTGGCAGGGCCTATGGCTACACCTTC
CASSQESRGRAYGYTF
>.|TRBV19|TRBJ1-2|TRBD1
TGTGCCAGTAGCCGGGAAGGGGGCGCGAACTATGGCTACACCTTC
CASSREGGANYGYTF
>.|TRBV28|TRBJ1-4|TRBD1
TGTGCCAGCAGTTTAGGGCAGGGGGGAATGAATGAAAAACTGCTTTTT
CASSLGQGGMNEKLLF
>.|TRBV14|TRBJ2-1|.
TGTGCCAGCAGCTATATAGCGGATGAGCAGTTCTTC
CASSYIADEQFF
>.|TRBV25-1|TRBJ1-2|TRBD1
TGTGCCAGCAGTGAATTTACAGGGGAGGATGGCTACACCTTC
CASSEFTGEDGYTF
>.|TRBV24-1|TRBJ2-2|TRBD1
TGTGCCACCAGGGCAAACAGGGGGCAAACCGGGGAGCTGTTTTTT
CATRANRGQTGELFF
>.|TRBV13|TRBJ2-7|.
TGTGCCAGCAGCAGCGGACGCTCCTACGAGCAGTACTTC
CASSSGRSYEQYF
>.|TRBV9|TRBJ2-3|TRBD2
TGTGCCAGCAGCGCAACTAGCGGGAGGCTCACAGATACGCAGTATTTT
CASSATSGRLTDTQYF
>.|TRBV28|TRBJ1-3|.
TGTGCCAGCAGGGCGGATGGGGCTTCTGGAAACACCATATATTTT
CASRADGASGNTIYF
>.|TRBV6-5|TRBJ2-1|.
TGTGCCAGCAGTTACTCAGGGGAAGGCTCCTACAATGAGCAGTTCTTC
CASSYSGEGSYNEQFF
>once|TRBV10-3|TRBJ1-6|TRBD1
TGTGCCATCAGGACAGGGGAAGGTTCACCCCTCCACTTT
CAIRTGEGSPLHF
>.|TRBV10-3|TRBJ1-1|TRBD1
TGTGCCATCACGCAGGGGGCGGATTTGGGCACTTTCTTT
CAITQGADLGTFF
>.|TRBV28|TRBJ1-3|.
TGTGCCAGCAGCCGCGGGGGACGCTCTGGAAACACCATATATTTT
CASSRGGRSGNTIYF
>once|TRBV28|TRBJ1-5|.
TGTGCCAGCAGTTTAAACCCCGGGGTCAGCAATCAGCCCCAGCATTTT
CASSLNPGVSNQPQHF
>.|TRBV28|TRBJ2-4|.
TGTGCCAGCAGCTTTTACGAGGGAAACATTCAGTACTTC
CASSFYEGNIQYF
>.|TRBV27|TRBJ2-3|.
TGTGCCAGTCGTTACACAGATACGCAGTATTTT
CASRYTDTQYF
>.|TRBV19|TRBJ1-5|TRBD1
TGTGCCAGTAGTATGTCAGGGGGAAATCAGCCCCAGCATTTT
CASSMSGGNQPQHF
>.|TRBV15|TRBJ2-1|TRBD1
TGTGCCACCAGCAGACAGCGACAGGGAACCTACAATGAGCAGTTCTTC
CATSRQRQGTYNEQFF
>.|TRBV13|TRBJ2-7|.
TGTGCCAGCAGCTTAGTTGCAGGAACCACCTACGAGCAGTACTTC
CASSLVAGTTYEQYF
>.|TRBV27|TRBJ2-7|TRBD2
TGTGCCAGCAGCTGGACTAGATCCTACGAGCAGTACTTC
CASSWTRSYEQYF
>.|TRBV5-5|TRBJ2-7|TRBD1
TGTGCCAGCAGCTTGGCGTCAGCCAGGGGGTACGAGCAGTACTTC
CASSLASARGYEQYF
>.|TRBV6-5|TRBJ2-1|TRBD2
TGTGCCAGCAGTTACTCAGGGCTAGCGGGAGAAGGTGAGCAGTTCTTC
CASSYSGLAGEGEQFF
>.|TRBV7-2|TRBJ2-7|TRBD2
TGTGCCAGCAGCTTACTGGGACTAGTGGCGTACGAGCAGTACTTC
CASSLLGLVAYEQYF
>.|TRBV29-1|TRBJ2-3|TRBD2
TGCAGCGCCGGGACTAGCGGGAGGACGGGAACAGATACGCAGTATTTT
CSAGTSGRTGTDTQYF
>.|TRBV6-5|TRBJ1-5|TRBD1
TGTGCCAGCAGTTACTCGGGGACAGGGACCAATCAGCCCCAGCATTTT
CASSYSGTGTNQPQHF
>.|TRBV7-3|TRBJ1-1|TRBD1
TGTGCCAGCAGCCATTCAGGGGGTGTTGAAGCTTTCTTT
CASSHSGGVEAFF
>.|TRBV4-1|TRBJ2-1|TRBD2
TGCGCCAGTGGGACTAGCGGGAGAGTCTCCTACAATGAGCAGTTCTTC
CASGTSGRVSYNEQFF
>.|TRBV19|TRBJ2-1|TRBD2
TGTGCCAGTAGTATATCGACTAGCGCCTACAATGAGCAGTTCTTC
CASSISTSAYNEQFF
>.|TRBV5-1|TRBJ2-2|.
TGCGCCAGCAGCGAGGACCGGGGGTACACCGGGGAGCTGTTTTTT
CASSEDRGYTGELFF
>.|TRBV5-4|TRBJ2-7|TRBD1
TGTGCCAGCAGCCTACCGGGACAGGGCACCTACGAGCAGTACTTC
CASSLPGQGTYEQYF
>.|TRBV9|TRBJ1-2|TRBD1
TGTGCCAGCAGCGGATTCGGGACAGGCTCCTATGGCTACACCTTC
CASSGFGTGSYGYTF
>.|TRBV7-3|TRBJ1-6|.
TGTGCCAGCAGCAAAGATGGGGGGTCACCCCTCCACTTT
CASSKDGGSPLHF
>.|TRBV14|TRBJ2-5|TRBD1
TGTGCCAGCGGCAGACAGGGGGCTAGCGGAGAGACCCAGTACTTC
CASGRQGASGETQYF
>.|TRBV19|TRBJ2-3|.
TGTGCCAGTAGTATAGCCCCTCGGGGGAGCACAGATACGCAGTATTTT
CASSIAPRGSTDTQYF
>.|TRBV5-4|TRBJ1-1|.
TGTGCCAGCAGCTTTGGACATAACACTGAAGCTTTCTTT
CASSFGHNTEAFF
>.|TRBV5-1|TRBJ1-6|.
TGCGCCAGCAGCCCGGGGTCGGGAAGCTCCTATAATTCACCCCTCCACTTT
CASSPGSGSSYNSPLHF
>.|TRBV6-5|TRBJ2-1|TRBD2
TGTGCCAGCAGTTATGCCATACTAGCGAACTACAATGAGCAGTTCTTC
CASSYAILANYNEQFF
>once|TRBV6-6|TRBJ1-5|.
TGTGCCAGCAGCCCTATCGTCGGGGGATCCAATCAGCCCCAGCATTTT
CASSPIVGGSNQPQHF
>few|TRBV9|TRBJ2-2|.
TGTGCCAGCAGCGTAGCCCCCCCTAGGCGAGGGTCCGGGGAGCTGTTTTTT
CASSVAPPRRGSGELFF
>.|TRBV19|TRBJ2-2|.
TGTGCCAGTCGACTACCAGGCGCCACCGGGGAGCTGTTTTTT
CASRLPGATGELFF
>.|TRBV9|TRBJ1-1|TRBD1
TGTGCCAGCAGCGTAGGAATCCAGGGGGCTTACACTGAAGCTTTCTTT
CASSVGIQGAYTEAFF
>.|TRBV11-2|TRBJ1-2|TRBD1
TGTGCCAGCAGCTTGGGGGACAGGGTAGCCCCCAACTATGGCTACACCTTC
CASSLGDRVAPNYGYTF